The sample holds a few counts of the clone carrying this T cell receptor (beta chain). Its antigen is undetermined. TCRdb reanalysed the RT-PCR reads using MiXCR and keeps one entry per CDR3 protein. The repertoire holds about half a million distinct CDR3 sequences, approximately 11% seen once, with around 12% in the top ten. The sample originates from a study of response to subunit inactivated influenza vaccine. General study points: Few new T cells, the authors suggested, are recruited by each seasonal influenza vaccination.

The CDR3 length is 13 residues. V lost 1 base and J lost 9, with 15 bases in between. In germline, CDR1 is DFQATT, CDR2 SNEGSKA (reference sequence). The specimen comprised PBMCs from blood, sampled 45 days after vaccination. The receptor was isolated from a man aged 45-65 years who received an inactivated influenza vaccine. V is TRBV20-1 and J is TRBJ1-2, with unresolved D. The chain's CDR3 is CSARGERTRSYTF. The DNA of the CDR3 is TGCAGTGCTAGAGGTGAACGAACTAGGAGCTACACCTTC.